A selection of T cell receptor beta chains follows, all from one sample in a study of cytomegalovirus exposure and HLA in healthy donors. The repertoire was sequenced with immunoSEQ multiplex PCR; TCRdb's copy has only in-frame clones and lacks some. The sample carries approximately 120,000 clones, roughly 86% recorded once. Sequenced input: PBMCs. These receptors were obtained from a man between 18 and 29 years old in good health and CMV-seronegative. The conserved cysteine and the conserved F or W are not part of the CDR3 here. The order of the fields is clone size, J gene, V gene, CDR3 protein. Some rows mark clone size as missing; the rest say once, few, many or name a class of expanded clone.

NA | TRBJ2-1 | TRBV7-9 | ASSFPGTSGGRKYNEQF
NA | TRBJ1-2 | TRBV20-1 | SGGGGYT
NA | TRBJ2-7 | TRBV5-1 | ASSLGGLAGAEQY
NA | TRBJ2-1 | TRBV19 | ASSPPGQANEQF
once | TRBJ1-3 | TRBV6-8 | ASSYPPGQRKHSGNTIY
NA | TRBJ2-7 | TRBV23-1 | ASSLSTSYEQY
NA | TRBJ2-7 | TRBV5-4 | ASSRGGAESDQY
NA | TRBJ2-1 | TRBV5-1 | ASSSLGTGLAGNEQF
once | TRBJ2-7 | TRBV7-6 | ASSLSRGEHEQY
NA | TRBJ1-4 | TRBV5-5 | ASSLASNEKLF
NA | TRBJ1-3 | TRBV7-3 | ASSLPGAGNTIY
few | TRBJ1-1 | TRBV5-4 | ASSFDRGRSEAF
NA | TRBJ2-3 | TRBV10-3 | AISEAGPGARNTQY
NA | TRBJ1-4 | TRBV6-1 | ASSLGTTTNEKLF
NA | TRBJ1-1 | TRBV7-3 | ASSFGPGGTEAF
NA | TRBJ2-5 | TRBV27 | ASSPRSGGETQY
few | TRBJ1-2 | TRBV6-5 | ASSYHQGRGYT
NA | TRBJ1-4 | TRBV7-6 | ASSLAPAGKGEKLF
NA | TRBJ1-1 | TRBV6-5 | ASSYGRGGRTEAF
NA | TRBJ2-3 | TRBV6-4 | ASSGQGGTDTQY
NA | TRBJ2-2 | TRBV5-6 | ASSRTGQGNTGELF
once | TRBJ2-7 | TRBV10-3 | AISSSDSYEQY
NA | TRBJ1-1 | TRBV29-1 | SVAGGPSTEAF
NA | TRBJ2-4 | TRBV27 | ASSSLVLAKNIQY
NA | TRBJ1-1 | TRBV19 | ASSIDPDMNTEAF
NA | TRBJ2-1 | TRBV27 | ASSWAANNEQF
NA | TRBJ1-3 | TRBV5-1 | ASSLSATGGNTIY
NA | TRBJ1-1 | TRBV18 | ASSPQGSMNTEAF
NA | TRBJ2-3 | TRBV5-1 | ASSLAFAGVTTDTQY
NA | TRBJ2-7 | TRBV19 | ASSPVGGDSSEQY
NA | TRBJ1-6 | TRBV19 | AGRDSLNSPLH
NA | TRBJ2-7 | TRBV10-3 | AITSGTVPLGEQY
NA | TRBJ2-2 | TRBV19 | ASMGGSLNTGELF
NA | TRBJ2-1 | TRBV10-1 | ASRPDPRGEQF
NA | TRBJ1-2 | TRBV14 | ASSLNPNPLYGYT
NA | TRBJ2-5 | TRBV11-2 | ASSSGMFQETQY
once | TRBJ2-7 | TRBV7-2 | ASSLAASGSYEQY
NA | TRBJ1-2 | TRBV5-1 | ASSLGSDRDGYT
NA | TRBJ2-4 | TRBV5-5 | ASSRGELAKNIQY
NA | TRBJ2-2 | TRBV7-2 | ASSRGQGDTGELF
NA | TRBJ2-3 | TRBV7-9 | ASSPEGQGGDTQY
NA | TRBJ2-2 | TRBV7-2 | ASSLGRIGELF
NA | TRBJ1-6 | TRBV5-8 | ASSLSRQRQGFYNSPLH
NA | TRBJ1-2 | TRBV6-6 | ASSYWTGVGGGYT
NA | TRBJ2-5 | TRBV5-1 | ASSLVQGKGETQY
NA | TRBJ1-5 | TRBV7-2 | ASSPQGPFFNQPQH
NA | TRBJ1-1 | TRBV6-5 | ASSPGNTEAF
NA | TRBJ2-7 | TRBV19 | ASSILDNSYEQY
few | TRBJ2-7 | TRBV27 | ASTLHRQGSYEQY
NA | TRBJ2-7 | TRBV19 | ASKGQGSYEQY
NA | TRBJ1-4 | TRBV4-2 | ASSREGGGEKLF